The 7 T cell receptor beta chains below all came from one sample that was sequenced in a study of control samples from healthy donors and cancer patients. Profiling relied on immunoSEQ multiplex PCR, and the TCRdb table lists in-frame clones only, not all of them. This sample has over 120,000 clones, with 85% to 95% found just once. Sequenced: PBMCs. The receptors were gathered from a man aged 60 to 69 with colorectal cancer.

The rearrangement joins TRBV19 to TRBJ1-2; the D gene is possibly TRBD1 (6 bases). Germline values: CDR1 LNHDA, CDR2 SQIVND (reference sequence). Trimming cost V 1 base and J 4 bases, with 10 bases left between them. The CDR3 sequence is 14 residues long. Here the CDR3 DNA reads TGTGCCAGTAGTATAGGGACAGTCTTCTATGGCTACACCTTC. Encoded protein: CASSIGTVFYGYTF.

In its sample, this clone was seen once. This chain links TRBV5-6 with TRBJ2-2; TRBD1 aligns across 10 bases. J lost 5 bases, V lost 4 bases, and 5 bases had no gene match. Germline CDR1 reads SGHDT; CDR2 reads YYEEEE. The CDR3 extends over 15 amino acids. CDR3 nucleotides: TGTGCCAGCAGCGGAGAGGACAGGGGGACCGGGGAGCTGTTTTTT. Amino acids: CASSGEDRGTGELFF.

The chain carries TRBV14 and TRBJ2-2; D remains ambiguous. CDR1 and CDR2 from the germline V gene are SGHDN and FVKESK. The CDR3 consists of 15 residues. The germline V and J ends were trimmed by 0 bases and 5 bases, with 10 bases remaining between them. The CDR3 coding sequence is TGTGCCAGCAGCCAAGATGTGAGGTTGACCGGGGAGCTGTTTTTT. This encodes CASSQDVRLTGELFF.

The gene calls are TRBV7-9 and TRBJ2-7, with 8 bases aligning to TRBD1. Germline CDR1 reads SEHNR; CDR2 reads FQNEAQ (reference sequence). The CDR3 contains 15 residues. Unmatched junction bases numbered 7, after V lost 2 bases and J lost 4 bases. In DNA, the CDR3 is TGTGCCAGCAGCTTAATGGGGGGACAGGAGTACGAGCAGTACTTC. It is translated as CASSLMGGQEYEQYF.

The chain joins TRBV18 to TRBJ1-2; TRBD1 might be the D (5 bases). The CDR3 loop spans 15 amino acids. Germline V gene data show CDR1 as KGHSH and CDR2 as LQKENI. Between the trimmed V and J ends, which lost 0 bases and 4 bases, there was a span of 12 bases. The CDR3 spells CASSPPGVGTYGYTF. For the CDR3, the DNA is TGTGCCAGCTCACCACCAGGAGTTGGGACCTATGGCTACACCTTC.

The chain is built from TRBV7-2 and TRBJ1-2, with 7 bases identical to TRBD1. V dropped 1 base and J dropped 4; count of bases not matched to a gene: 9. The germline gives CDR1 SGHTA, CDR2 FQGNSA. This CDR3 contains 16 residues. The CDR3 sequence: CASSLVAGTAGYGYTF. The CDR3 DNA sequence: TGTGCCAGCAGCTTAGTGGCTGGGACAGCAGGCTATGGCTACACCTTC.

The chain links TRBV27 to TRBJ1-2, with 8 bases matching TRBD1. V lost 6 bases, J lost 3 bases, and 6 bases stayed unmatched. From germline, CDR1 is MNHEY and CDR2 SMNVEV (reference sequence). The CDR3 has 14 residues. The CDR3 sequence: CASRSLGQDYGYTF. CDR3 DNA sequence: TGTGCCAGCAGATCACTGGGACAGGACTATGGCTACACCTTC.